This T cell receptor beta chain was found in a study of CD8 T cells in ankylosing spondylitis. Regarding the study as a whole: A number of the motif variants had already been described in reactive arthritis synovial fluid and blood. It was reported that disease-linked clones were significantly enriched in matched ankylosing spondylitis synovial fluid. Characteristic of ankylosing spondylitis blood, it appeared, was a TCR beta motif comprising about eight highly homologous variants.

CDR1 and CDR2 from the germline V gene are SGHRS and YFSETQ. There are 14 residues in the CDR3. With regard to this clonotype: The antigen is not known. At one end, the junction sequence differs from germline, possibly due to a read error.

Preparation of TCR beta libraries was done by quantitative 5'-RACE with molecular barcodes. Each CDR3 protein is one row after TCRdb ran MiXCR on the 5' RACE reads. The profile shows 200,000 to 300,000 distinct CDR3 sequences, about 10% of them singletons. The rearrangement uses TRBV5-1 and TRBJ1-2; TRBD1 matches at 10 bases. The specimen sequenced was blood, either unsorted or a sorted T cell fraction (not recorded which). This TCR came from a male donor with ankylosing spondylitis or in good health (not recorded which). CDR3 sequence (DNA): TGCACCAGCAGCACCGGGACAGGGGAAAAAGGCTACACCTTC. It is translated as CTSSTGTGEKGYTF.